The present T cell receptor beta chain was sequenced within a study of cytomegalovirus exposure and HLA in healthy donors. The study's findings and limits: Later on, an analysis showed TCR association rates differing by HLA locus, with DRB1 the most and HLA-C the fewest. In an earlier analysis, in some 500 donors, most V segments appeared productive either ~87% or ~30% of the time. The authors considered a cluster of highly shared sequence variants likely to be a sequencing artifact.

The PCR contained 60 Vbeta and 13 Jbeta primers. Libraries were prepared by immunoSEQ multiplex PCR; TCRdb keeps only in-frame clonotypes and omits some of them. Of 180,000 or so clones in the sample, 77% were seen once. Remarks on this clone: Its antigen is as yet unknown.

The V and J ends lost 4 bases and 3 bases, in that order; junction bases with no gene match: 3. The CDR3 sequence is 16 residues long. CDR1 is SGHAT and CDR2 is FQNNGV in the germline V gene. Sequenced input: PBMCs. The chain is built from TRBV11-2 and TRBJ2-2; 12 bases are shared with TRBD2. The receptor's source is a man between 18 and 35 years old in good health and CMV-seronegative. The CDR3 here is CASSSSGRADTGELFF. CDR3 nucleotide sequence: TGTGCCAGCAGCTCTAGCGGGAGGGCCGACACCGGGGAGCTGTTTTTT.